A single sample is the source of the 5 T cell receptor beta chains below, sequenced in a study of graft-versus-host responses after intestinal transplantation. Profiling relied on immunoSEQ multiplex PCR, and the TCRdb table lists in-frame clones only, not all of them. The sample lists 14,000 or so clones; roughly a third were seen once. The specimen comprised alloreactive CD4+ T cells from a mixed lymphocyte reaction culture, sampled before intestinal transplant. Subset specified: CFSE-low proliferating T cells sorted from approximately six-day pre-transplant mixed lymphocyte reaction (GvH or HvG direction). The origin of the receptors is a human patient who received an intestinal transplant.

This clone qualifies as medium-sized. Other nucleotide sequences from this sample produce the same CDR3. V gene TRBV19 combines with J gene TRBJ1-5; D gene uncertain. V lost 4 bases and J 4 bases, leaving 8 bases between the germline ends. The CDR3 is made up of 13 amino acids. Germline-derived CDR1 and CDR2 are LNHDA and SQIVND (reference sequence). DNA of the CDR3: TGTGCCAGTAGTAGAGGAGGGAATCAGCCCCAGCATTTT. Translating it yields CASSRGGNQPQHF.

This clone was detected only a few times. This sequence joins TRBV4-1 and TRBJ1-6; 7 bases align to TRBD1. This CDR3 region has 16 residues. The V segment lost 4 bases and the J segment 6 bases; nucleotides outside the gene matches: 9. Germline V lookup: CDR1 MGHRA, CDR2 YSYEKL. The CDR3, as DNA: TGCGCCAGCAGCCCTACCGGGACAGATCGTAATTCACCCCTCCACTTT. It translates to CASSPTGTDRNSPLHF.

The chain recombines TRBV5-1 with TRBJ2-5; the match to TRBD2 covers 8 bases. Trimming at V came to 3 bases and at J to 1 base, leaving 11 bases not matched to a gene. The CDR3 is 17 amino acids. Germline lookup yields CDR1 SGHRS and CDR2 YFSETQ. CDR3 protein: CASSYGVLAGTQETQYF. DNA for the CDR3: TGCGCCAGCAGCTACGGGGTGTTAGCGGGAACCCAAGAGACCCAGTACTTC.

This chain uses TRBV9 with TRBJ2-6, with 8 bases lining up with TRBD2. V gave up 4 bases and J gave up 0 bases; unmatched junction bases: 6. CDR1 SGDLS and CDR2 YYNGEE come from the germline V gene. The CDR3 sequence is 17 residues long. Here the CDR3 DNA reads TGTGCCAGCAGCCCCCGGCTAGCGGGCTCTGGGGCCAACGTCCTGACTTTC. This encodes CASSPRLAGSGANVLTF.

With respect to this clone: This CDR3 is also generated by other DNA sequences in the sample. The chain carries TRBV13 and TRBJ1-1; 7 nucleotides align to TRBD1. With 5 bases clipped from V and 14 bases from J, the junction kept 20 bases outside the gene matches. The germline gives CDR1 PRHDT, CDR2 FYEKMQ (reference sequence). The CDR3 has 15 amino acids. The CDR3 sequence is CASSIRDSKRDRAFF. Written as DNA, the CDR3 is TGTGCCAGCAGCATACGGGACAGTAAAAGGGACCGAGCCTTCTTT.